Below are 27 T cell receptor beta chains sequenced from a single sample in a study of shared clonotypes between healthy human individuals. Generated by immunoSEQ multiplex PCR, the TCRdb table keeps only in-frame clones and is missing some. The sample shows 450,000 to 500,000 clones, about 85% of them seen only once. The material sequenced was PBMCs. The receptor set was obtained from a woman between 40 and 50 years old in good health. Some clones in this sample may be carry-over from other donors' samples.

The V and J genes are TRBV10-3 and TRBJ2-3, with D unclear. This CDR3 is built from 12 residues. CDR1 ENHRY and CDR2 SYGVKD come from the germline V gene. V lost 8 bases and J 5 bases, leaving 11 bases between the germline ends. The CDR3 reads CAIGMVGDTQYF. CDR3 sequence (DNA): TGTGCCATCGGGATGGTGGGAGATACGCAGTATTTT.

A word on this clone: A far larger clone lies a single base away; this is likely a read error. At the DNA level, this CDR3 is encoded by other sequences in the same sample as well. The chain recombines TRBV2 with TRBJ1-1, with D possibly being TRBD1 (6 bases). Germline V gene sequence: CDR1 SNHLY, CDR2 FYNNEI. The CDR3 is 13 amino acids. CDR3 amino acids: CASSPGDGTEAFF. The CDR3 DNA follows: TGTGCCAGCAGTCCAGGGGATGGCACTGAAGCTTTCTTC. Variable domain in full (rest from reference TRBV2 and TRBJ1-1): EPEVTQTPSHQVTQMGQEVILRCVPISNHLYFYWYRQILGQKVEFLVSFYNNEISEKSEIFDDQFSVERPDGSNFTLKIRSTKLEDSAMYFCASSPGDGTEAFFGQGTRLTVV.

This clone was observed a handful of times. This sequence joins TRBV9 and TRBJ1-4; weak D call: TRBD1 (5 bases). The CDR3 sequence is 14 residues long. V shed 2 bases and J shed 5 bases, with 10 bases lying between them. Germline V lookup: CDR1 SGDLS, CDR2 YYNGEE. The DNA of the CDR3 is TGTGCCAGCAGCGTCCGGGGCGACAATGAAAAACTGTTTTTT. It yields the protein CASSVRGDNEKLFF.

A remark on this clone: The same CDR3 arises from other DNA sequences in this sample as well. The rearrangement uses TRBV5-6 and TRBJ1-1; maybe TRBD1 (6 bases). CDR1 is SGHDT, CDR2 YYEEEE, per germline. The CDR3 covers 14 residues. The ends were cut back, 2 bases at V and 1 base at J, with 9 bases in the middle. For the CDR3, the DNA is TGTGCCAGCAGCTTAGGGACACAGAACACTGAAGCTTTCTTT. It specifies CASSLGTQNTEAFF.

With respect to this clone: A far larger clone is only one base removed, so a read error is likely. No conserved phenylalanine or tryptophan ends this CDR3, so it is likely a read error. V is TRBV18 and J is TRBJ1-1, with D possibly being TRBD1 (6 bases). Germline assignment: CDR1 KGHSH and CDR2 LQKENI. The CDR3 has 15 amino acids. V was clipped by 0 bases and J by 1 base, with 9 bases between them. The CDR3 protein is CASSPPGGQNTEAFS. The CDR3 coding sequence is TGTGCCAGCTCACCACCGGGGGGACAGAACACTGAAGCTTTCTCT.

This rearrangement joins TRBV7-2 to TRBJ2-7; 12 nucleotides line up with TRBD2. Germline-derived CDR1 and CDR2 are SGHTA and FQGNSA. The V gene end was trimmed by 2 bases and the J gene end by 4 bases; junction bases not matched to a gene: 6. The CDR3 runs 16 residues. CDR3 loop: CASSLYPSGRGYEQYF. In DNA form, the CDR3 reads TGTGCCAGCAGCTTATACCCTAGCGGGAGGGGGTACGAGCAGTACTTC.

The genes are TRBV11-3 and TRBJ1-1, with D possibly being TRBD1 (5 bases). The CDR3 is 15 residues long. Trimming took off 4 bases at V and 5 bases at J, with 17 bases between the two ends. Germline V gives CDR1 SGHNT, CDR2 YENEEA. The CDR3 loop is CASSSTGTGRTEAFF. The CDR3 nucleotides are TGTGCCAGCAGCTCGACCGGGACCGGGAGGACTGAAGCTTTCTTT. Variable domain in full (rest from reference TRBV11-3 and TRBJ1-1): EAGVVQSPRYKIIEKKQPVAFWCNPISGHNTLYWYLQNLGQGPELLIRYENEEAVDDSQLPKDRFSAERLKGVDSTLKIQPAELGDSAVYLCASSSTGTGRTEAFFGQGTRLTVV.

For this clone: This probably arose from a read error, given a far larger clone one base away. The chain combines TRBV30 with TRBJ2-5; the match to TRBD2 covers 7 bases. The V and J ends lost 1 base and 5 bases, in that order; junction bases with no gene match: 4. Germline values: CDR1 GTSNPN, CDR2 SVGIG (reference sequence). The CDR3 sequence is 13 residues long. CDR3 region: CAWSATAGETQYF. The CDR3, as DNA: TGTGCCTGGAGTGCGACAGCGGGGGAGACCCAGTACTTC.

This rearrangement joins TRBV27 to TRBJ2-7, with a possible D match to TRBD1 (6 bases). The CDR3 has 15 amino acids. Deletions cut 5 bases from V and 3 bases from J, with 17 bases between. Germline V lookup: CDR1 MNHEY, CDR2 SMNVEV (reference sequence). The CDR3: CASSGQRRGSYEQYF. The CDR3, as DNA: TGTGCCAGCAGTGGACAGAGAAGGGGCAGCTACGAGCAGTACTTC.

The chain couples TRBV9 to TRBJ2-7; 7 bases match TRBD2. V was clipped by 3 bases and J by 2 bases; unmatched bases: 5. CDR3 size: 14 residues. The germline V gene has CDR1 SGDLS and CDR2 YYNGEE. CDR3 amino acids: CASSEGGGAYEQYF. The CDR3 coding sequence is TGTGCCAGCAGCGAGGGCGGGGGAGCCTACGAGCAGTACTTC. Drawing the rest from reference TRBV9 and TRBJ2-7, the complete variable domain is DSGVTQTPKHLITATGQRVTLRCSPRSGDLSVYWYQQSLDQGLQFLIQYYNGEERAKGNILERFSAQQFPDLHSELNLSSLELGDSALYFCASSEGGGAYEQYFGPGTRLTVT.

The chain joins TRBV6-1 to TRBJ1-4; no definite D call. The germline V and J ends were trimmed by 3 bases and 6 bases, with 5 bases remaining between them. CDR3 size: 12 residues. The germline V gene has CDR1 MNHNS and CDR2 SASEGT. The CDR3 spells CASSDFHEKLFF. The CDR3 bases are TGTGCCAGCAGTGACTTTCATGAAAAACTGTTTTTT.

The V and J genes are TRBV15 and TRBJ2-3, with D maybe TRBD1 (6 bases). CDR1 and CDR2 from the germline V gene are LNHNV and YYDKDF (reference sequence). V was clipped by 0 bases and J by 2 bases, with 24 bases between them. CDR3 size: 20 residues. The CDR3 coding sequence is TGTGCCACCAGCAGAGATTTTAGGCGGGTATGGGGGCCCCACACAGATACGCAGTATTTT. Residues: CATSRDFRRVWGPHTDTQYF.

About this clone itself: Given a far larger clone just one base away, this is likely a sequencing read error. The gene calls are TRBV9 and TRBJ2-3, with D perhaps TRBD2 (6 bases). There are 15 residues in the CDR3. The germline CDR1 and CDR2 sequences are SGDLS and YYNGEE. The CDR3 DNA is TGTGCCAGCAGCGTAGTTGCGGGAATAACAGGTACGCAGTATTTT. This gives the protein CASSVVAGITGTQYF.

The V call is TRBV6-4, the J call TRBJ2-1; 13 positions match TRBD2. This CDR3 comprises 16 residues. Germline V gene lookup returns CDR1 MRHNA and CDR2 SNTAGT. The V and J ends lost 5 bases and 6 bases, in that order; junction bases with no gene match: 7. The CDR3, as DNA: TGTGCCAGCAGTACAGCCGGGACTAGCGGGACCAATGAGCAGTTCTTC. It specifies CASSTAGTSGTNEQFF.

Comment on this clone: In the same sample, other DNA sequences code for this CDR3. The chain couples TRBV2 to TRBJ2-1; D is unresolved. This CDR3 has 11 residues. The ends were cut back, 3 bases at V and 6 bases at J, with 3 bases in the middle. Germline CDR1 SNHLY, CDR2 FYNNEI. In DNA, the CDR3 is TGTGCCAGCAGTGACCTCAATGAGCAGTTCTTC. Translating gives CASSDLNEQFF.

This chain uses TRBV9 with TRBJ2-7; 12 positions match TRBD2. Germline V gene data show CDR1 as SGDLS and CDR2 as YYNGEE. The CDR3 runs 16 residues. The trim removed 4 bases at V and 6 bases at J, leaving 11 bases unmatched. DNA of the CDR3: TGTGCCAGCAGCCGGGGACTAGCGGGTAGCTCAGGCGAGCAGTACTTC. Translation gives CASSRGLAGSSGEQYF.

The sample holds a few counts of this clone. The CDR3 protein is CASSLDHLDEQFF. The CDR3 DNA reads as TGTGCCAGCAGCTTAGATCACCTCGATGAGCAGTTCTTC. The chain employs TRBV11-2 and TRBJ2-1; no reliable D call. The V end lost 0 bases, the J end lost 8 bases, and 8 bases lay between the germline ends. CDR3 length: 13 residues. Germline V gene data show CDR1 as SGHAT and CDR2 as FQNNGV.

This chain connects TRBV19 to TRBJ2-7, with TRBD2 matching 8 bases. CDR3 length: 14 amino acids. The germline V gene encodes CDR1 LNHDA and CDR2 SQIVND (reference sequence). The J segment lost 5 bases and the V segment lost 3 bases, leaving 6 bases of the junction unmatched. The CDR3 loop reads CASSIGGRNDEQYF. The CDR3 DNA reads as TGTGCCAGTAGTATTGGCGGGAGGAACGACGAGCAGTACTTC.

As regards this clone: A single base is all that separates this from a far larger clone, so a read error is likely. The V gene is TRBV6-5, the J gene TRBJ1-3; D call uncertain. There are 13 residues in the CDR3. The V end was cut by 5 bases, the J end by 4 bases, with 9 bases between. From germline, CDR1 is MNHEY and CDR2 SVGAGI. CDR3 loop: CASSPCQGNTIYF. CDR3 nucleotides: TGTGCCAGCAGTCCGTGCCAAGGAAACACCATATATTTT.

The gene calls are TRBV27 and TRBJ2-3; TRBD2 is a possible D gene (6 bases). Trimming took 4 bases from V and 6 from J, leaving 23 bases between them. This CDR3 is built from 17 residues. From germline, CDR1 is MNHEY and CDR2 SMNVEV (reference sequence). The CDR3 region is CASSSLFAAGGLDTQYF. CDR3 sequence (DNA): TGTGCCAGCAGTTCCCTTTTTGCGGCAGGAGGGCTCGATACGCAGTATTTT.

This sequence joins TRBV7-3 and TRBJ2-5, with 8 bases fitting TRBD2. The CDR3 extends over 14 amino acids. Germline CDR1 and CDR2: SGHTA and FQGTGA. J was trimmed by 6 bases and V by 5 bases; bases with no gene match: 8. CDR3 in amino acids: CASSPQTSAKTQYF. The DNA of the CDR3 is TGTGCCAGCAGCCCCCAGACTAGCGCAAAGACCCAGTACTTC.

The V call is TRBV7-2, the J call TRBJ1-2; 7 bases map to TRBD1. From germline, CDR1 is SGHTA and CDR2 FQGNSA. V gave up 4 bases and J gave up 5 bases; unmatched junction bases: 4. CDR3 length: 13 amino acids. The CDR3 DNA sequence: TGTGCCAGCAGCTCGGGACAGCAATATGGCTACACCTTC. Its translation: CASSSGQQYGYTF.

The genes are TRBV30 and TRBJ1-4, with a possible D match to TRBD1 (5 bases). V was cut by 2 bases and J by 0 bases, with 10 bases left in between. Germline V lookup: CDR1 GTSNPN, CDR2 SVGIG (reference sequence). CDR3 size: 15 residues. CDR3 coding DNA: TGTGCCTGGAGTTCGGGGGTTGCAACTAATGAAAAACTGTTTTTT. Protein: CAWSSGVATNEKLFF.

The J gene is TRBJ1-5, the V gene TRBV28, with unresolved D. The germline V gene encodes CDR1 MDHEN and CDR2 SYDVKM. The CDR3 extends over 15 amino acids. V shed 8 bases and J shed 0 bases, with 14 bases lying between them. CDR3 in DNA: TGTGCCAGCGGTAGACGCCTTTATAGCAATCAGCCCCAGCATTTT. As protein: CASGRRLYSNQPQHF.

V and J are TRBV6-4 and TRBJ1-2, with 10 bases lining up with TRBD1. V was pared by 3 bases and J by 3 bases, with 4 bases of the junction left unmatched. The CDR3 runs 15 residues. CDR1 is MRHNA and CDR2 is SNTAGT in the germline V gene. For the CDR3, the DNA is TGTGCCAGCAGTGAGGGACAGGGGTTGTACTATGGCTACACCTTC. Amino acids: CASSEGQGLYYGYTF.

The table lists this clone with a few counts. This chain links TRBV28 with TRBJ1-4; tentative D call: TRBD1 (6 bases). The germline CDR1 and CDR2 sequences are MDHEN and SYDVKM. This CDR3 is 15 amino acids long. V lost 2 bases and J lost 9, with 16 bases in between. DNA of the CDR3: TGTGCCAGCAGTTTAGCGGCAGGGGATGGGCAAAAACTGTTTTTT. As protein: CASSLAAGDGQKLFF. Full variable domain (rest looked up from reference TRBV28 and TRBJ1-4): DVKVTQSSRYLVKRTGEKVFLECVQDMDHENMFWYRQDPGLGLRLIYFSYDVKMKEKGDIPEGYSVSREKKERFSLILESASTNQTSMYLCASSLAAGDGQKLFFGSGTQLSVL.

This clone was seen repeatedly, ten times or more. CDR3 sequence reads: CASSLVDRDSYEQYF. The CDR3, as DNA: TGTGCCAGCAGTTTAGTCGACAGGGACTCCTACGAGCAGTACTTC. The rearrangement uses TRBV28 and TRBJ2-7, with 7 bases aligning to TRBD1. The CDR3 is 15 amino acids. V was clipped by 2 bases and J by 0 bases; unmatched bases: 4. Germline CDR1 MDHEN, CDR2 SYDVKM.